This TCR beta chain was recorded in a study of blood T cells in healthy people across ages. The study's findings and limits: Among long-lived donors, naive CD4+ cells were more numerous and diversity higher than in aged donors. Older individuals had lower TCR beta diversity per million T cells (the decline was roughly linear).

Through a sample-barcoded 5' primer and a J-beta primer mix, a second PCR was run for roughly 6 to 12 cycles. Every cDNA molecule carried a tag from a template-switch adaptor bearing 12 random nucleotides. Each CDR3 protein is one row after TCRdb ran MiXCR on the 5' RACE reads. This sample yields a few hundred thousand distinct CDR3 sequences, of which about 55% are seen a single time; 50% to 65% belongs to the top ten. Germline loops: CDR1 SGHDN, CDR2 FVKESK. This CDR3 region has 12 residues. V dropped 5 bases and J dropped 9 bases, with 11 bases sitting between them. As regards this clonotype: Its antigen is unidentified.

The TCR was taken from a man aged 60 to 69 in good health. The sample comprised blood. The rearrangement links TRBV14 to TRBJ2-1; D gene unclear. This CDR3 is CASSYRWGEQFF. CDR3 DNA: TGTGCCAGCAGCTATCGATGGGGTGAGCAGTTCTTC. Full variable domain (outside the CDR3, taken from reference TRBV14 and TRBJ2-1): EAGVTQFPSHSVIEKGQTVTLRCDPISGHDNLYWYRRVMGKEIKFLLHFVKESKQDESGMPNNRFLAERTGGTYSTLKVQPAELEDSGVYFCASSYRWGEQFFGPGTRLTVL.